In this sample, the clone carrying this TCR beta chain turned up once. Its antigen is unidentified. PCR used 60 Vbeta primers and 13 Jbeta primers. Sequencing used immunoSEQ multiplex PCR; TCRdb keeps in-frame clones, though not all of them. The repertoire holds over 130,000 clones, about 61% seen once, with over 1.5% in the top ten. This record comes from a study of cytomegalovirus exposure and HLA in healthy donors. Whole-study results and caveats: CMV serostatus alone was available as immune exposure information.

The germline CDR1 and CDR2 sequences are MNHNS and SASEGT. The CDR3 contains 13 residues. Trimming left V 3 bases short and J 5 bases short, with 10 bases between. The chain recombines TRBV6-1 with TRBJ1-1; D gene uncertain. This TCR derives from a male donor in good health and CMV-seronegative. The sequenced sample consisted of PBMCs. The CDR3 region is CASSEVVRTEAFF. The CDR3 region has the DNA TGTGCCAGCAGTGAGGTGGTGAGGACTGAAGCTTTCTTT.